The rows below give T cell receptor beta chains drawn from one sample of a study of blood T cell repertoires in COVID-19. Sequenced by immunoSEQ multiplex PCR; TCRdb stores in-frame clones only, minus some. This table has some 97,000 clones, over 80% appearing once. Sequences were obtained from peripheral blood. Receptors were obtained from a man aged 50 or older with active or convalescent COVID-19. Both conserved end residues are part of each CDR3. Fields, in order: clone size, J gene, V gene, CDR3 protein. A clone size is listed for some rows: how often the clone was seen (once, few, many), or a class if it is expanded.

clone size: -; J gene: TRBJ2-2; V gene: TRBV27; CDR3 protein: CASSNEGNTGELFF
clone size: -; J gene: TRBJ2-7; V gene: TRBV30; CDR3 protein: CAWTPQGNVAQYF
clone size: -; J gene: TRBJ2-7; V gene: TRBV5-8; CDR3 protein: CASSLPGQPSYEQYF
clone size: -; J gene: TRBJ1-1; V gene: TRBV5-5; CDR3 protein: CASSLGTDPARAFF
clone size: -; J gene: TRBJ1-2; V gene: TRBV19; CDR3 protein: CASSLGTGVYGYTF
clone size: -; J gene: TRBJ1-5; V gene: TRBV24-1; CDR3 protein: CATGQANSNQPQHF
clone size: -; J gene: TRBJ2-1; V gene: TRBV5-5; CDR3 protein: CASSSIMRGSYNEQFF
clone size: -; J gene: TRBJ2-1; V gene: TRBV7-9; CDR3 protein: CASSSTRTSRYNEQFF
clone size: -; J gene: TRBJ1-1; V gene: TRBV4-1; CDR3 protein: CASSQGQGVPIGAFF
clone size: -; J gene: TRBJ1-1; V gene: TRBV19; CDR3 protein: CASGEEGTTEAFF
clone size: -; J gene: TRBJ1-2; V gene: TRBV5-4; CDR3 protein: CASSSARGQGNYGYTF
clone size: -; J gene: TRBJ2-3; V gene: TRBV4-1; CDR3 protein: CASSRGAGGVDTQYF
clone size: -; J gene: TRBJ2-1; V gene: TRBV5-1; CDR3 protein: CASSLDPTGTSGNNEQFF
clone size: -; J gene: TRBJ1-1; V gene: TRBV30; CDR3 protein: CAWSVNYRSFTEAFF
clone size: -; J gene: TRBJ1-2; V gene: TRBV21-1; CDR3 protein: CASTPKQFNYGYTF
clone size: -; J gene: TRBJ1-2; V gene: TRBV7-2; CDR3 protein: CASSPGQTYGYTF
clone size: once; J gene: TRBJ2-1; V gene: TRBV15; CDR3 protein: CATSRDVGIGRVDEQFF
clone size: -; J gene: TRBJ1-1; V gene: TRBV19; CDR3 protein: CASTAGQYTEAFF
clone size: -; J gene: TRBJ2-5; V gene: TRBV5-5; CDR3 protein: CASSLQARGGQETQYF
clone size: -; J gene: TRBJ2-3; V gene: TRBV7-9; CDR3 protein: CASSSWASGTDTQYF
clone size: once; J gene: TRBJ2-7; V gene: TRBV24-1; CDR3 protein: CATSENGGSYEQYF
clone size: once; J gene: TRBJ2-3; V gene: TRBV6-2/TRBV6-3; CDR3 protein: CASSYSKAGTDTQYF
clone size: once; J gene: TRBJ1-5; V gene: TRBV19; CDR3 protein: CASSIGQQGLQPQHF
clone size: -; J gene: TRBJ1-4; V gene: TRBV19; CDR3 protein: CASKPGHREKLFF
clone size: -; J gene: TRBJ1-1; V gene: TRBV10-3; CDR3 protein: CAISVSGGVGDTEAFF
clone size: once; J gene: TRBJ1-3; V gene: TRBV30; CDR3 protein: CAWSVFRATYLGPGNTIYF
clone size: -; J gene: TRBJ2-7; V gene: TRBV10-2; CDR3 protein: CASTEGREGLDEQYF
clone size: -; J gene: TRBJ2-1; V gene: TRBV10-3; CDR3 protein: CAISEGDKEQFF
clone size: -; J gene: TRBJ2-7; V gene: TRBV6-5; CDR3 protein: CASSQTWGEAYEQYF
clone size: -; J gene: TRBJ1-5; V gene: TRBV14; CDR3 protein: CASSLKLAGNSNQPQHF
clone size: -; J gene: TRBJ1-5; V gene: TRBV20-1; CDR3 protein: CSASRGHSDQPQHF
clone size: -; J gene: TRBJ1-1; V gene: TRBV6-4; CDR3 protein: CASSEGQNTEAFF